Shown below are 22 T cell receptor beta chains from a single sample sequenced in a study of T-cell reconstitution after alpha-beta-depleted transplantation in children. Unique molecular identifiers were incorporated during preparation of the TCRbeta library. TCRdb independently ran MiXCR on the PCR reads; one entry per CDR3 protein. The data show roughly 220,000 distinct CDR3 sequences, approximately 9.7% seen once. This specimen was PBMCs from the stem cell graft donor, taken from the stem cell graft. Receptor source: a human donor who donated a stem cell graft to a child with SCID.

The sample holds many counts of this clonotype. The V gene is TRBV7-6, the J gene TRBJ2-2; 12 nucleotides align to TRBD2. The CDR3 has 16 amino acids. CDR1 SGHVS and CDR2 FNYEAQ come from the germline V gene. V lost 6 bases and J lost 5; bases outside the gene matches: 7. The DNA for the CDR3 is TGTGCCAGCAGTTACCCCCTAGCGGGGGGGACCGGGGAGCTGTTTTTT. Its protein product is CASSYPLAGGTGELFF. Supplemented by reference TRBV7-6 and TRBJ2-2, the full variable domain reads GAGVSQSPRYKVTKRGQDVALRCDPISGHVSLYWYRQALGQGPEFLTYFNYEAQQDKSGLPNDRFSAERPEGSISTLTIQRTEQRDSAMYRCASSYPLAGGTGELFFGEGSRLTVL.

This clonotype was recorded at least ten times. The DNA for the CDR3 is TGCGCCAGCAGCTCAGGGGGGGTGAACACTGAAGCTTTCTTT. Protein sequence: CASSSGGVNTEAFF. The rearrangement links TRBV5-1 to TRBJ1-1, with TRBD1 identical over 7 bases. CDR1 and CDR2 from the germline V gene are SGHRS and YFSETQ. The CDR3 covers 14 residues. Trimming cost V 3 bases and J 0 bases; bases outside gene matches: 2. Full variable domain (missing parts from reference TRBV5-1 and TRBJ1-1): KAGVTQTPRYLIKTRGQQVTLSCSPISGHRSVSWYQQTPGQGLQFLFEYFSETQRNKGNFPGRFSGRQFSNSRSEMNVSTLELGDSALYLCASSSGGVNTEAFFGQGTRLTVV.

This clonotype was recorded at least ten times. V gene TRBV7-2 combines with J gene TRBJ2-7, with D tentatively TRBD1 or TRBD2 (5 bases each). This CDR3 is built from 15 residues. The V and J ends lost 2 bases and 0 bases respectively, with 11 bases between them. Looked up from germline, CDR1 is SGHTA and CDR2 is FQGNSA. This CDR3 is CASSLNRGLSYEQYF. CDR3 nucleotides: TGTGCCAGCAGCTTAAACCGGGGCCTCTCCTACGAGCAGTACTTC.

This clonotype was seen ten or more times. The V call is TRBV3-1, the J call TRBJ2-2; D call uncertain. CDR1 is LGHDT and CDR2 is YNNKEL in the germline V gene (reference sequence). This CDR3 comprises 11 residues. The V gene lost 6 bases and the J gene lost 8 bases, with 7 bases spanning the gap. Here the CDR3 reads CASRGIGELFF. The CDR3 nucleotides read TGTGCCAGCAGGGGCATTGGGGAGCTGTTTTTT.

In this sample, this clonotype turned up many times. The rearrangement uses TRBV5-1 and TRBJ2-7; D perhaps matches TRBD2 (7 bases). The CDR3 consists of 14 residues. In germline, CDR1 is SGHRS, CDR2 YFSETQ. The V gene lost 3 bases and the J gene lost 3 bases, with 13 bases spanning the gap. The CDR3 reads CASSSGGLVYEQYF. The CDR3 DNA reads TGCGCCAGCAGCTCCGGGGGGCTGGTCTACGAGCAGTACTTC.

This clonotype was seen at least ten times. The chain has TRBV5-1 and TRBJ2-5, with 10 nucleotides matching TRBD2. V shed 4 bases and J 1 base; nucleotides not matched to a gene: 7. The CDR3 is made up of 16 amino acids. CDR1 SGHRS and CDR2 YFSETQ come from the germline V gene. The CDR3 coding sequence is TGCGCCAGCAGCATGCTAGCGGGGGCTTTCCAAGAGACCCAGTACTTC. It specifies CASSMLAGAFQETQYF.

This clonotype was counted ten times or more. This chain uses TRBV5-1 with TRBJ1-5; possible D gene TRBD1, 6 bases. Germline CDR1 and CDR2: SGHRS and YFSETQ. The CDR3 runs 14 residues. Trimming left V 3 bases short and J 3 bases short, with 10 bases between. The CDR3 protein is CASSSGAHNQPQHF. The CDR3 nucleotides are TGCGCCAGCAGCTCAGGGGCACACAATCAGCCCCAGCATTTT.

This clonotype was seen ten or more times. The V and J genes are TRBV6-1 and TRBJ1-1, with 8 bases that match TRBD1. The germline CDR1 and CDR2 sequences are MNHNS and SASEGT. The trim removed 6 bases at V and 4 bases at J, leaving 7 bases unmatched. The CDR3 consists of 14 residues. The CDR3, as DNA: TGTGCCAGCAGGCGGACAGGGCTGACCACTGAAGCTTTCTTT. This encodes CASRRTGLTTEAFF.

This clonotype was recorded many times. This chain uses TRBV28 with TRBJ2-3; maybe TRBD1 (6 bases). The CDR3 totals 15 residues. V lost 3 bases to trimming and J lost 2 bases, with 12 bases between them. Germline CDR1 MDHEN, CDR2 SYDVKM. The CDR3 DNA sequence: TGTGCCAGCAGTTTGGGGACACGGAACACAGATACGCAGTATTTT. This translates into CASSLGTRNTDTQYF.

This clonotype was seen repeatedly, ten times or more. The V call is TRBV28, the J call TRBJ2-1, with D perhaps matching TRBD1 or TRBD2 (5 bases each). Deletions cut 6 bases from V and 8 bases from J, with 11 bases between. The CDR3 has 12 amino acids. CDR1 and CDR2 (germline): MDHEN, SYDVKM. CDR3 DNA sequence: TGTGCCAGCAGCCTACTAGGGGATGAGCAGTTCTTC. Encoded protein: CASSLLGDEQFF.

This clonotype was recorded many times. The gene calls are TRBV6-4 and TRBJ2-3, with 7 positions matching TRBD2. V was clipped by 4 bases and J by 3 bases; unmatched bases: 4. Per germline, CDR1 MRHNA and CDR2 SNTAGT. The CDR3 has 14 residues. The DNA for the CDR3 is TGTGCCAGCAGTGGGGCGGGAGAAACAGATACGCAGTATTTT. Translation: CASSGAGETDTQYF.

This clonotype was seen many times. This chain uses TRBV18 with TRBJ1-6; D may be TRBD1 (5 bases). CDR3 length equals 15 residues. Germline CDR1 reads KGHSH; CDR2 reads LQKENI. Trimming cost V 5 bases and J 2 bases, with 10 bases left between them. Here the CDR3 DNA reads TGTGCCAGCTCAGCTACAGGACCCTATAATTCACCCCTCCACTTT. It encodes CASSATGPYNSPLHF.

In its sample, this clonotype was seen many times. The rearrangement links TRBV20-1 to TRBJ1-5; unclear D gene. This CDR3 has 14 amino acids. CDR1 and CDR2 (germline): DFQATT, SNEGSKA (reference sequence). Between the trimmed V and J ends, which lost 3 bases and 9 bases, there was a span of 18 bases. CDR3 nucleotide sequence: TGCAGTGCTAGTGACCTGGGCCACCGGGGGCCCCAGCATTTT. Amino acids: CSASDLGHRGPQHF.

The sample holds a few counts of this clonotype. The chain couples TRBV6-5 to TRBJ1-1; 12 bases align to TRBD1. The length of the CDR3 is 15 residues. Germline CDR1 is MNHEY and CDR2 is SVGAGI. After removal of 2 bases from V and 6 bases from J, the junction contained 4 bases not matched to a gene. The DNA of the CDR3 is TGTGCCAGCAGTTACCTGGGACAGGGGGCCGCTGAAGCTTTCTTT. It translates to CASSYLGQGAAEAFF.

There are many counts of this clonotype. The V call is TRBV14, the J call TRBJ2-2, with no clear D. Trimming removed 1 base from V and 5 bases from J, with 11 bases in between. The CDR3 is made up of 15 amino acids. Germline CDR1 is SGHDN and CDR2 is FVKESK. The CDR3 loop is CASSQVTAGTGELFF. The CDR3 nucleotides read TGTGCCAGCAGCCAAGTTACGGCCGGGACCGGGGAGCTGTTTTTT.

This clonotype appeared many times. The genes are TRBV29-1 and TRBJ2-3, with D perhaps matching TRBD2 (6 bases). V was shortened by 1 base and J by 4 bases, with 12 bases between the two germline ends. Germline V gene lookup returns CDR1 SQVTM and CDR2 ANQGSEA. The CDR3 totals 14 residues. CDR3 amino acids: CSVEGGEGADTQYF. The CDR3 region has the DNA TGCAGCGTTGAAGGGGGGGAAGGGGCAGATACGCAGTATTTT.

This clonotype has a count of ten or more. The chain is built from TRBV5-1 and TRBJ1-4, with 10 bases lining up with TRBD1. CDR1 is SGHRS, CDR2 YFSETQ, per germline. The CDR3 is 15 residues long. J gave up 5 bases and V 5 bases, and 6 bases lay outside the gene matches. The CDR3 reads CASRRQGALNEKLFF. CDR3 bases: TGCGCCAGCAGGAGACAGGGGGCTCTAAATGAAAAACTGTTTTTT.

This rearrangement joins TRBV19 to TRBJ1-1; D is ambiguous. Trimming took off 7 bases at V and 4 bases at J, with 16 bases between the two ends. CDR1 and CDR2 (germline): LNHDA, SQIVND (reference sequence). The CDR3 totals 14 residues. In DNA, the CDR3 is TGTGCCAGTACCATGGTGGCCATGGGCACTGAAGCTTTCTTT. It is translated as CASTMVAMGTEAFF.

On this clonotype: The junction differs from germline at one of its ends, possibly a read error. V usage is TRBV20-1 and J usage is TRBJ2-5; 7 bases map to TRBD2. Germline CDR1 is DFQATT and CDR2 is SNEGSKA (reference sequence). This CDR3 has 12 amino acids. In nucleotides, the CDR3 is TGCAGTGCTAGAGGGAGGGAGGGGACCCGGTACTTC. This sequence encodes CSARGREGTRYF.

At least ten counts were recorded for this clonotype. The J gene is TRBJ2-7, the V gene TRBV29-1, with TRBD1 as a possible D gene (6 bases). The CDR3 runs 15 residues. Germline-derived CDR1 and CDR2 are SQVTM and ANQGSEA. V lost 3 bases, J lost 6 bases, and 21 bases lay in between. In nucleotides, the CDR3 is TGCAGCGTTGAGTCCGCCCGCAGGGGCGCCGGCGAGCAGTACTTC. It translates to CSVESARRGAGEQYF.

The V call is TRBV5-1, the J call TRBJ1-5; D uncertain. This CDR3 contains 13 residues. V dropped 4 bases and J dropped 5 bases, with 10 bases sitting between them. Per germline, CDR1 SGHRS and CDR2 YFSETQ. CDR3 nucleotide sequence: TGCGCCAGCAGCAGCGGTTCGGATCAGCCCCAGCATTTT. Translated: CASSSGSDQPQHF.

Regarding this clonotype: This clone may be a read error of a much larger clone one base away. This sequence joins TRBV6-2 or TRBV6-3 and TRBJ2-6, with D tentatively TRBD1 (6 bases). The germline V gene encodes CDR1 MNHEY and CDR2 SVGEGT. The CDR3 has 12 amino acids. CDR3 loop: CATSIQGSVQTF. CDR3 nucleotides: TGTGCCACCTCGATACAGGGTTCCGTCCAGACTTTC.